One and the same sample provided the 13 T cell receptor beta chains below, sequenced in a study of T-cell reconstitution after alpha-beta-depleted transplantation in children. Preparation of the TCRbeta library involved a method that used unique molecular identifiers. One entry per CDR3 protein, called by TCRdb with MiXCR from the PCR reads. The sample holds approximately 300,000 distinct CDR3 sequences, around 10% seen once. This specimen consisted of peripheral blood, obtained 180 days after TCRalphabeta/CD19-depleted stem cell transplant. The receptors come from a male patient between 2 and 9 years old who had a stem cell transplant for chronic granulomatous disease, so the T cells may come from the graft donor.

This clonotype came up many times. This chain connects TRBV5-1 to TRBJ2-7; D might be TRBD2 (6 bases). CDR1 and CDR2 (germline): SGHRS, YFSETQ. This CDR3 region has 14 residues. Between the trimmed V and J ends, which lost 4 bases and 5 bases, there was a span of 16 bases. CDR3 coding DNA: TGCGCCAGCAGCGAGACGGGACTCGGCGACGAGCAGTACTTC. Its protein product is CASSETGLGDEQYF.

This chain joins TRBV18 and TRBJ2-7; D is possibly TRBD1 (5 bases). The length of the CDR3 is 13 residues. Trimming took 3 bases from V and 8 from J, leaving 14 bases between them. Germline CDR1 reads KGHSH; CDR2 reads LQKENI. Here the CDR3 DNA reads TGTGCCAGCTCACCCAAACAGGCTTACAAGCAGTACTTC. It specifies CASSPKQAYKQYF. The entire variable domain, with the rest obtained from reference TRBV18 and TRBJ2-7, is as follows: NAGVMQNPRHLVRRRGQEARLRCSPMKGHSHVYWYRQLPEEGLKFMVYLQKENIIDESGMPKERFSAEFPKEGPSILRIQQVVRGDSAAYFCASSPKQAYKQYFGPGTRLTVT.

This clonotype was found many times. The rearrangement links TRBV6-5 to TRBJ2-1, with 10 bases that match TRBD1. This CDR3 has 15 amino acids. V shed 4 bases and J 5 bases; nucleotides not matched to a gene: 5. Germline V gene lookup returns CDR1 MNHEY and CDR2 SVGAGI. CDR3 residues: CASSSTGGGNNEQFF. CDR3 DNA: TGTGCCAGCAGTTCGACAGGGGGCGGAAACAATGAGCAGTTCTTC.

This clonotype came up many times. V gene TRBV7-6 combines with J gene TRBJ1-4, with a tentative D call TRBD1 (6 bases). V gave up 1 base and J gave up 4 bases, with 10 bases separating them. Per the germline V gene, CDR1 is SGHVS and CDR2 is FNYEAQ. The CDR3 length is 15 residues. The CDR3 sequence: CASSLGDRRNEKLFF. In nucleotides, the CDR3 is TGTGCCAGCAGCTTAGGCGACAGGCGTAATGAAAAACTGTTTTTT.

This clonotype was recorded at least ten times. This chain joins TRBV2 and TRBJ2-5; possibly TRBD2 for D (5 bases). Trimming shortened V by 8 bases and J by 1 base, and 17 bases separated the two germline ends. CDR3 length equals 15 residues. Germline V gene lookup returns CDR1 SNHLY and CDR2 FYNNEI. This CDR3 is CASGKGQRFQETQYF. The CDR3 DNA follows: TGTGCCAGCGGAAAGGGTCAGCGGTTCCAAGAGACCCAGTACTTC.

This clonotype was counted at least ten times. Written as DNA, the CDR3 is TGTGCCAGCAGCAACGCGGGGGGGCAGACAGATACGCAGTATTTT. This codes for CASSNAGGQTDTQYF. This chain links TRBV7-8 with TRBJ2-3; 9 bases are shared with TRBD2. Trimming removed 5 bases from V and 3 bases from J; junction bases left unmatched: 6. Germline CDR1 reads SGHVS; CDR2 reads FQNEAQ. CDR3 length: 15 amino acids.

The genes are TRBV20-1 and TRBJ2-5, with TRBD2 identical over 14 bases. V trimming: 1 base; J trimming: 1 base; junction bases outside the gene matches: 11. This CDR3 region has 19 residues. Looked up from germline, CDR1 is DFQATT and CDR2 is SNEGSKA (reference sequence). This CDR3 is CSARGGGTSGRASQETQYF. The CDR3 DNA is TGCAGTGCTAGAGGGGGGGGGACTAGCGGGAGAGCTTCCCAAGAGACCCAGTACTTC.

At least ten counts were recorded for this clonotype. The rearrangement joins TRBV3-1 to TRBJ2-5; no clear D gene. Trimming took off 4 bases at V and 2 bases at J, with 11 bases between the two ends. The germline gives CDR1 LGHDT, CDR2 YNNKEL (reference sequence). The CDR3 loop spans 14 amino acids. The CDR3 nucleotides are TGTGCCAGCAGCCGCCGCCTCGAGCAAGAGACCCAGTACTTC. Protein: CASSRRLEQETQYF.

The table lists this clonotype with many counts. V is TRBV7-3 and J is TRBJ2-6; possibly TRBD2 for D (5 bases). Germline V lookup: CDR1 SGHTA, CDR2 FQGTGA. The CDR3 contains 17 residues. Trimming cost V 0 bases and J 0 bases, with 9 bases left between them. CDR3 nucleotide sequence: TGTGCCAGCAGCTTAACAGGAGGTTTCTCTGGGGCCAACGTCCTGACTTTC. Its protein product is CASSLTGGFSGANVLTF. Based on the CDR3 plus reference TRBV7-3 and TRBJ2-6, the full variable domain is GAGVSQTPSNKVTEKGKYVELRCDPISGHTALYWYRQSLGQGPEFLIYFQGTGAADDSGLPNDRFFAVRPEGSVSTLKIQRTERGDSAVYLCASSLTGGFSGANVLTFGAGSRLTVL.

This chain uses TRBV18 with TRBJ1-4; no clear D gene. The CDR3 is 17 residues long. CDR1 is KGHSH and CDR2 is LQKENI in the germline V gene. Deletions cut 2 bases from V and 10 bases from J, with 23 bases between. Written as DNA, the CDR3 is TGTGCCAGCTCACCAATGGCGGGCGCTAACCCATTTGCAAAACTGTTTTTT. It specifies CASSPMAGANPFAKLFF.

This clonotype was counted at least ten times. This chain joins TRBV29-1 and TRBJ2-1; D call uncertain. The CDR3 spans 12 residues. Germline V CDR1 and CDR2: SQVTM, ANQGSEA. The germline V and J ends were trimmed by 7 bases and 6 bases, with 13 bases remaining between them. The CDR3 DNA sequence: TGCAGCGGACACTCCTTTAGCAATGAGCAGTTCTTC. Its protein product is CSGHSFSNEQFF.

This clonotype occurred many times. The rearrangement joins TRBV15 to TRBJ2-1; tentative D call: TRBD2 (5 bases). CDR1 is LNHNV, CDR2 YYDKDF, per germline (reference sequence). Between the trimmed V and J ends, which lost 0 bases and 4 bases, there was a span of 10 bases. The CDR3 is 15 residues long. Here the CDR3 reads CATSRDLGIYNEQFF. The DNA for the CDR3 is TGTGCCACCAGCAGAGATCTCGGGATATACAATGAGCAGTTCTTC.

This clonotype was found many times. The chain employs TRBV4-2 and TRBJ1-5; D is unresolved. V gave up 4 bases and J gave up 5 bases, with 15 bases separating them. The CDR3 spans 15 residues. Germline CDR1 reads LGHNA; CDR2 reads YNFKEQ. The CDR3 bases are TGTGCCAGCAGCCGAGGCGCCGAAGCCTATCAGCCCCAGCATTTT. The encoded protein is CASSRGAEAYQPQHF.